Listed below are T cell receptor beta chains from one sample, sequenced in a study of PD-L1 blockade in urothelial cancer. Using immunoSEQ multiplex PCR, the repertoire was profiled, and TCRdb retains in-frame clones only, with some absent. The data contain about 130,000 clones, approximately 84% of them singletons. Sequencing was performed on PBMCs, taken around atezolizumab (anti-PD-L1) treatment. The receptors stem from a man aged 45 to 65 with urothelial cancer. The CDR3 runs from the conserved cysteine through the conserved F or W. Each record gives: D gene, V gene, J gene, clone size, CDR3 protein, CDR3 DNA. D genes are given only for firm matches. Size is stated for part of the rows, as once, few or many counts, or as a class when the clone is expanded.

TRBD1,TRBV6-5,TRBJ1-5,few,CASSYSGQGSQPQHF,TGTGCCAGCAGTTACAGTGGACAGGGATCTCAGCCCCAGCATTTT
TRBD1,TRBV6-6,TRBJ2-3,NA,CASSNRGSSTDTQYF,TGTGCCAGCAGTAACAGGGGGTCTAGCACAGATACGCAGTATTTT
NA,TRBV28,TRBJ2-2,NA,CASSLHSRQGGTGELFF,TGTGCCAGCAGTCTCCACTCGAGACAGGGAGGCACCGGGGAGCTGTTTTTT
NA,TRBV28,TRBJ1-2,NA,CASSSTGEYGYTF,TGTGCCAGCAGTTCGACCGGGGAATATGGCTACACCTTC
NA,TRBV6-1,TRBJ1-2,once,CASSQYGYTF,TGTGCCAGCAGTCAATATGGCTACACCTTC
NA,TRBV27,TRBJ1-1,NA,CASSLKVRSGRYTEAFF,TGTGCCAGCAGTTTAAAGGTACGCTCAGGTCGGTACACTGAAGCTTTCTTT
TRBD2,TRBV18,TRBJ2-1,NA,CASSTYSGSSYNEQFF,TGTGCCAGCTCAACATATAGCGGGAGTTCCTACAATGAGCAGTTCTTC
NA,TRBV5-6,TRBJ1-5,few,CASSFGRTGYQPQHF,TGTGCCAGCAGCTTTGGACGTACGGGGTATCAGCCCCAGCATTTT
TRBD1,TRBV5-1,TRBJ1-2,NA,CASSLDRGNYGYTF,TGCGCCAGCAGCTTGGACAGGGGCAACTATGGCTACACCTTC
NA,TRBV5-6,TRBJ2-1,NA,CASSLPGYNEQFF,TGTGCCAGCAGCTTGCCAGGGTACAATGAGCAGTTCTTC
NA,TRBV19,TRBJ2-5,once,CASSKGRVQETQYF,TGTGCCAGTAGTAAAGGGAGAGTCCAAGAGACCCAGTACTTC
TRBD1,TRBV19,TRBJ2-7,NA,CASSPNRGSYEQYF,TGTGCCAGTAGTCCGAACAGGGGCTCCTACGAGCAGTACTTC
NA,TRBV5-1,TRBJ2-7,few,CASSLYGGSSYEQYF,TGCGCCAGCAGCTTGTATGGTGGCAGCTCCTACGAGCAGTACTTC
TRBD2,TRBV11-2,TRBJ2-5,NA,CASSSRLAGGPLETQYF,TGTGCCAGCAGCTCCCGACTAGCGGGAGGGCCGTTGGAGACCCAGTACTTC
TRBD2,TRBV28,TRBJ2-2,NA,CASSHPGTRNTGELFF,TGTGCCAGCAGTCATCCGGGGACTAGGAACACCGGGGAGCTGTTTTTT
TRBD2,TRBV14,TRBJ2-1,NA,CASSQGVEREGHNEQFF,TGTGCCAGCAGCCAAGGGGTGGAGCGGGAGGGCCACAATGAGCAGTTCTTC
NA,TRBV5-4,TRBJ1-2,NA,CASSLRQLYGYTF,TGTGCCAGCAGCTTGAGACAGCTCTATGGCTACACCTTC
NA,TRBV9,TRBJ2-1,few,CASSVDRATYNEQFF,TGTGCCAGCAGCGTAGACAGGGCGACCTACAATGAGCAGTTCTTC
TRBD2,TRBV5-1,TRBJ2-7,NA,CASVGTSGEQYF,TGCGCCAGCGTCGGGACTAGCGGCGAGCAGTACTTC
TRBD2,TRBV27,TRBJ2-5,NA,CASSPGLAGGQTQYF,TGTGCCAGCAGTCCAGGACTAGCGGGAGGACAGACCCAGTACTTC
TRBD2,TRBV18,TRBJ2-1,once,CASSPRLEGGNEQFF,TGTGCCAGCTCACCAAGATTGGAGGGAGGGAATGAGCAGTTCTTC
TRBD1,TRBV7-9,TRBJ1-2,NA,CASSYTGGGGYTF,TGTGCCAGCAGCTACACAGGGGGAGGTGGCTACACCTTC
NA,TRBV15,TRBJ2-3,NA,CATSRDALPGSTDTQYF,TGTGCCACCAGCAGAGATGCCTTGCCCGGGAGCACAGATACGCAGTATTTT
NA,TRBV7-2,TRBJ1-4,few,CASSPQRAVEKLFF,TGTGCCAGCAGCCCCCAGAGGGCGGTTGAAAAACTGTTTTTT
NA,TRBV5-4,TRBJ1-5,once,CASSQGWNQPQHF,TGTGCCAGCAGCCAGGGGTGGAATCAGCCCCAGCATTTT
NA,TRBV28,TRBJ1-2,NA,CASTAAVLLGGYTF,TGTGCCAGCACGGCGGCAGTCCTTCTCGGTGGCTACACCTTC
TRBD2,TRBV7-2,TRBJ2-1,few,CASSPTSGSWNEQFF,TGTGCCAGCAGCCCGACTAGCGGGAGTTGGAATGAGCAGTTCTTC
NA,TRBV15,TRBJ2-7,few,CATSRPGQEQYF,TGTGCCACCAGCAGACCTGGACAGGAGCAGTACTTC
NA,TRBV6-1,TRBJ2-5,NA,CASSQRGRDQETQYF,TGTGCCAGCAGTCAAAGGGGGCGGGATCAAGAGACCCAGTACTTC
NA,TRBV30,TRBJ1-2,few,CGLGDSNYGYTF,TGTGGCTTAGGAGACAGTAACTATGGCTACACCTTC
TRBD1,TRBV7-9,TRBJ1-3,NA,CASSLVSGTGGNTIYF,TGTGCCAGCAGCTTAGTATCCGGGACAGGCGGAAACACCATATATTTT
NA,TRBV7-3,TRBJ2-3,NA,CASSPTGTDTQYF,TGTGCCAGCAGCCCGACGGGTACAGATACGCAGTATTTT